These 17 T cell receptor beta chains share one sample of origin, sequenced in a study of cytomegalovirus exposure and HLA in healthy donors. Primers: 60 Vbeta forward and 13 Jbeta reverse. Method: immunoSEQ multiplex PCR; TCRdb's copy keeps in-frame clones and lacks some. This sample carries some 100,000 clones, more than 60% of them seen once, and the ten largest clones take 4.5% to 5%. The sequenced sample consisted of PBMCs. The receptor set was obtained from a woman aged 18-35 years in good health and CMV-seropositive.

The V gene is TRBV28, the J gene TRBJ1-2; TRBD1 is a possible D gene (5 bases). V lost 5 bases to trimming and J lost 4 bases, with 8 bases between them. Germline CDR1 reads MDHEN; CDR2 reads SYDVKM. The CDR3 runs to 12 residues. The CDR3 loop is CASSRQLYGYTF. The CDR3 DNA reads as TGTGCCAGCAGTAGACAGCTCTATGGCTACACCTTC.

This clone showed up just a few times. The rearrangement uses TRBV6-1 and TRBJ2-7; 11 bases map to TRBD2. CDR1 is MNHNS, CDR2 SASEGT, per germline. The junction had 3 bases not matched to a gene; V was cut back by 5 bases and J by 0 bases. The CDR3 length is 15 residues. The CDR3 DNA sequence: TGTGCCAGCAGTCCCGGGACTAGCGGCTCCTACGAGCAGTACTTC. Amino acid sequence: CASSPGTSGSYEQYF.

V is TRBV4-3 and J is TRBJ1-1; 9 bases align to TRBD1. CDR3 size: 13 residues. The germline V gene has CDR1 LGHNA and CDR2 YSLEER. The V and J ends lost 4 bases and 5 bases, in that order; junction bases with no gene match: 2. Here the CDR3 DNA reads TGCGCCAGCAGCCTAGACAGGGGGACTGAAGCTTTCTTT. Translation: CASSLDRGTEAFF.

The chain combines TRBV27 with TRBJ1-2; possibly TRBD1 for D (5 bases). V lost 5 bases, J lost 4 bases, and 8 bases lay in between. Germline CDR1 is MNHEY and CDR2 is SMNVEV (reference sequence). This CDR3 is 12 amino acids long. CDR3: CASSGGGYGYTF. The DNA for the CDR3 is TGTGCCAGCAGTGGGGGGGGCTATGGCTACACCTTC.

This clone has only a few counts. The rearrangement joins TRBV6-5 to TRBJ2-7; D is perhaps TRBD2 (6 bases). CDR3 length equals 14 residues. Germline assignment: CDR1 MNHEY and CDR2 SVGAGI. Trimming stripped 9 bases from V and 4 bases from J, with 19 bases between. For the CDR3, the DNA is TGTGCCAGTCACAATTGGGGCGGGGCGTACGAGCAGTACTTC. Translated, it gives CASHNWGGAYEQYF.

For the CDR3, the DNA is TGTGCCAGCAGTGAAGCGTCAGGGGGGAACACAGATACGCAGTATTTT. As protein: CASSEASGGNTDTQYF. V is TRBV6-1 and J is TRBJ2-3; maybe TRBD1 (7 bases). This CDR3 has 16 amino acids. Germline-derived CDR1 and CDR2 are MNHNS and SASEGT. Trimming pared 0 bases from V and 2 bases from J, leaving 12 bases between.

The chain uses TRBV2 and TRBJ2-5; D remains unclear. The germline gives CDR1 SNHLY, CDR2 FYNNEI. This CDR3 spans 12 amino acids. With 9 bases removed from V and 0 bases from J, the gap between germline ends came to 8 bases. The CDR3 nucleotides read TGTGCCAGTAATACAGACCAAGAGACCCAGTACTTC. Protein product: CASNTDQETQYF.

The chain couples TRBV7-2 to TRBJ2-5, with 9 bases that match TRBD2. The CDR3 totals 16 residues. Germline CDR1 SGHTA, CDR2 FQGNSA. Trimming removed 2 bases from V and 5 bases from J; junction bases left unmatched: 9. CDR3 bases: TGTGCCAGCAGCTTAAATGGCGGGAGGGCGGGGGAGACCCAGTACTTC. Protein sequence: CASSLNGGRAGETQYF. Using reference TRBV7-2 and TRBJ2-5 for the parts outside the CDR3, the full variable domain is GAGVSQSPSNKVTEKGKDVELRCDPISGHTALYWYRQSLGQGLEFLIYFQGNSAPDKSGLPSDRFSAERTGGSVSTLTIQRTQQEDSAVYLCASSLNGGRAGETQYFGPGTRLLVL.

The genes are TRBV28 and TRBJ2-3; maybe TRBD2 (5 bases). The CDR3 is made up of 15 amino acids. CDR1 and CDR2 (germline): MDHEN, SYDVKM. V lost 4 bases and J 0 bases, leaving 11 bases between the germline ends. CDR3 protein: CASSSPTRSTDTQYF. In DNA form, the CDR3 reads TGTGCCAGCAGTTCCCCAACTAGGAGCACAGATACGCAGTATTTT. The full variable domain, with the rest looked up from reference TRBV28 and TRBJ2-3, is DVKVTQSSRYLVKRTGEKVFLECVQDMDHENMFWYRQDPGLGLRLIYFSYDVKMKEKGDIPEGYSVSREKKERFSLILESASTNQTSMYLCASSSPTRSTDTQYFGPGTRLTVL.

The chain couples TRBV4-3 to TRBJ2-7; 9 nucleotides agree with TRBD1. Germline V lookup: CDR1 LGHNA, CDR2 YSLEER. V shed 0 bases and J 5 bases; nucleotides not matched to a gene: 8. The CDR3 extends over 16 amino acids. The CDR3 here is CASSQDTGTGTHEQYF. CDR3 sequence (DNA): TGCGCCAGCAGCCAAGATACCGGGACAGGGACCCACGAGCAGTACTTC.

The chain uses TRBV28 and TRBJ1-5; 8 bases fit TRBD1. Trimming took 5 bases from V and 2 from J; bases not matched to a gene: 11. CDR1 and CDR2 (germline): MDHEN, SYDVKM. The CDR3 spans 17 residues. CDR3 protein: CASSPRQGYSGNQPQHF. CDR3 nucleotides: TGTGCCAGCAGTCCAAGACAGGGGTACTCCGGCAATCAGCCCCAGCATTTT. The full variable domain, its missing parts supplied by reference TRBV28 and TRBJ1-5, is DVKVTQSSRYLVKRTGEKVFLECVQDMDHENMFWYRQDPGLGLRLIYFSYDVKMKEKGDIPEGYSVSREKKERFSLILESASTNQTSMYLCASSPRQGYSGNQPQHFGDGTRLSIL.

The chain links TRBV5-6 to TRBJ2-7; TRBD1 is a possible D gene (6 bases). Germline values: CDR1 SGHDT, CDR2 YYEEEE. V gave up 0 bases and J gave up 6 bases, with 16 bases separating them. The CDR3 extends over 15 amino acids. CDR3 loop: CASSLGAGAKREQYF. In nucleotides, the CDR3 is TGTGCCAGCAGCTTGGGGGCAGGGGCGAAACGCGAGCAGTACTTC. Combining the CDR3 with reference TRBV5-6 and TRBJ2-7 gives the whole variable domain DAGVTQSPTHLIKTRGQQVTLRCSPKSGHDTVSWYQQALGQGPQFIFQYYEEEERQRGNFPDRFSGHQFPNYSSELNVNALLLGDSALYLCASSLGAGAKREQYFGPGTRLTVT.

The rearrangement links TRBV10-3 to TRBJ2-1; D ambiguous. The V and J ends lost 6 bases and 10 bases respectively, with 13 bases between them. In germline, CDR1 is ENHRY, CDR2 SYGVKD. This CDR3 has 12 residues. CDR3 DNA: TGTGCCATCAGCGACTCCTTCCCCGAGCAGTTCTTC. Protein product: CAISDSFPEQFF.

V usage is TRBV19 and J usage is TRBJ1-4; TRBD1 might be the D (5 bases). Trimming removed 4 bases from V and 7 bases from J, with 13 bases in between. Germline V gives CDR1 LNHDA, CDR2 SQIVND (reference sequence). The CDR3 consists of 14 residues. In nucleotides, the CDR3 is TGTGCCAGTAGTACCCGGGCCGGGGGTGAAAAACTGTTTTTT. Its translation is CASSTRAGGEKLFF. Looking up the rest from reference TRBV19 and TRBJ1-4 gives the full variable domain: DGGITQSPKYLFRKEGQNVTLSCEQNLNHDAMYWYRQDPGQGLRLIYYSQIVNDFQKGDIAEGYSVSREKKESFPLTVTSAQKNPTAFYLCASSTRAGGEKLFFGSGTQLSVL.

This clone was seen a handful of times. V usage is TRBV29-1 and J usage is TRBJ1-1; perhaps TRBD1 as D (6 bases). The germline V and J ends were trimmed by 5 bases and 3 bases, with 22 bases remaining between them. This CDR3 has 16 residues. Looked up from germline, CDR1 is SQVTM and CDR2 is ANQGSEA. The CDR3 reads CSVHRVRWGTDTEAFF. The DNA of the CDR3 is TGCAGCGTTCACAGGGTTAGGTGGGGGACGGACACTGAAGCTTTCTTT.

The V call is TRBV23-1, the J call TRBJ1-5, with TRBD1 identical over 11 bases. TRBV23-1 is annotated as an ORF whose role is uncertain. The CDR3 is 17 amino acids. Trimming took 6 bases from V and 0 from J; bases not matched to a gene: 7. The CDR3 DNA is TGCGCCAGCAGAAGGACAGGGGGCCCTTATAGCAATCAGCCCCAGCATTTT. Its protein is CASRRTGGPYSNQPQHF.

CDR3 residues: CAISDSGEQYF. CDR3 coding DNA: TGTGCCATCAGCGATTCGGGGGAGCAGTACTTC. This chain links TRBV10-3 with TRBJ2-7; D perhaps matches TRBD2 (5 bases). The CDR3 length is 11 residues. V lost 6 bases and J 7 bases, leaving 10 bases between the germline ends. The germline V gene encodes CDR1 ENHRY and CDR2 SYGVKD.